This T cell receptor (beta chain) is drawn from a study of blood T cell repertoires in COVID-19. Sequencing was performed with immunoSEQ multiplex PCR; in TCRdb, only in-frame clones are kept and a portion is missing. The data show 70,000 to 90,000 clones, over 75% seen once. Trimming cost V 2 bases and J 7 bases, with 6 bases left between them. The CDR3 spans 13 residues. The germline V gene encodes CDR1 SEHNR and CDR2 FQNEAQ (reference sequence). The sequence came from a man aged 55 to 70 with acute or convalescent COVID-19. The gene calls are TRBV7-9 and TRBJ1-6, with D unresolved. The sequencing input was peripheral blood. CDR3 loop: CASSLSRNSPLHF. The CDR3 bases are TGTGCCAGCAGCTTATCGAGGAATTCACCCCTCCACTTT.